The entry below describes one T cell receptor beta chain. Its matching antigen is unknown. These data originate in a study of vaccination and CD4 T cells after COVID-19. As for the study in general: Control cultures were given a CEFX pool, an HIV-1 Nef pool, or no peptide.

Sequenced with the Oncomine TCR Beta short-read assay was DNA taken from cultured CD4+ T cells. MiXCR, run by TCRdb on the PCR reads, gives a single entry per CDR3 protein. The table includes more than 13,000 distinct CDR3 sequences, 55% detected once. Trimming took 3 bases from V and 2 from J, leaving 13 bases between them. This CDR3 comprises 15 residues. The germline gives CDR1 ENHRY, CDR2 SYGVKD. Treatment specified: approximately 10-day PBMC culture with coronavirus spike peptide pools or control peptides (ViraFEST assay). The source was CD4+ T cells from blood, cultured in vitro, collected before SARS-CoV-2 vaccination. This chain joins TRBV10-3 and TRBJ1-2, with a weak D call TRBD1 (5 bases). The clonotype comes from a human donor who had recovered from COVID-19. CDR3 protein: CAISDNGGPNYGYTF. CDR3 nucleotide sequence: TGTGCCATCAGTGATAACGGGGGACCGAACTATGGCTACACCTTC.